This paragraph reports one T cell receptor beta chain. A junction end diverges from the germline sequence, so it may reflect a read error. Germline-derived CDR1 and CDR2 are SNHLY and FYNNEI. The CDR3 extends over 16 amino acids. This entry belongs to a study of blood T cell repertoires in COVID-19. Study information: Acute and convalescent COVID-19 samples came from the United States, Italy and Spain.

Profiling relied on immunoSEQ multiplex PCR, and the TCRdb table lists in-frame clones only, not all of them. Of about 140,000 clones in the sample, about 90% were seen once. Sequencing was carried out using peripheral blood. The rearrangement joins TRBV2 to TRBJ1-6, with a weak D call TRBD1 (5 bases). This TCR was recovered from a man aged 55 to 70 with active or convalescent COVID-19. The CDR3 spells CASSARTPDYSSPLHF. The DNA for the CDR3 is TGTGCCAGCAGTGCCCGGACACCCGATTATAGTTCACCCCTCCACTTT.